This T cell receptor beta chain is from a study of cytomegalovirus exposure and HLA in healthy donors. Across the study: Earlier sequencing of approximately 180 million T cells yielded around 100 million unique TCR beta sequences. Study-wide results and caveats: A link between a missense DCLRE1C variant and TCR beta V- and J-gene trimming emerged from a later analysis. Certain indistinguishable V segments, among them TRBV6-2 and TRBV6-3, were excluded.

This clone was seen just once. The antigen is unknown. Trimming pared 5 bases from V and 1 base from J, leaving 15 bases between. This CDR3 contains 15 residues. In germline, CDR1 is MNHNY, CDR2 SVGAGI (reference sequence). The PCR used 60 Vbeta and 13 Jbeta primers. The table came from immunoSEQ multiplex PCR; TCRdb's copy has only in-frame clones and leaves some out. The sample has 150,000 to 180,000 clones; 82% are singletons. Sequenced input: PBMCs. The clonotype originates from a woman in her forties or fifties in good health and CMV-seropositive. This rearrangement joins TRBV6-6 to TRBJ2-7; a possible D gene is TRBD1 (6 bases). The CDR3, as DNA: TGTGCCAGCAGTCCCCGGGGACAAACTTCCTACGAGCAGTACTTC. This gives the protein CASSPRGQTSYEQYF.